The rows below give T cell receptor beta chains drawn from one sample of a study of blood T cell repertoires in COVID-19. Sequencing used immunoSEQ multiplex PCR; TCRdb keeps in-frame clones, though not all of them. The repertoire has about 200,000 clones, 75% to 90% of them found once; the top ten carry over 2.5%. The sample taken for sequencing was peripheral blood. The receptors were sampled from a man in his sixties with acute or convalescent COVID-19. CDR3s include the opening cysteine and the closing phenylalanine or tryptophan. D genes are given only for firm matches. Where a row states a size, it is once, few, many or the class of an expanded clone; other rows omit it.

>TRBV11-1|few|14|TRBJ2-7|TRBD2
TGTGCCAGCAGCCCTTCTGGACTAGCGGTCGAGCAGTACTTC
CASSPSGLAVEQYF
>TRBV21-1|-|13|TRBJ2-3|-
TGTGCCAGCAGCAAAGATGAAACTAGATTTCTGTATTTT
CASSKDETRFLYF
>TRBV19|-|14|TRBJ2-5|TRBD1
TGTGCCAGTAGTGTAGGAGGACAGGGGGCGACCCAGTACTTC
CASSVGGQGATQYF
>TRBV7-9|-|16|TRBJ2-5|-
TGTGCCAGCAGCTTAGCGGGGGACTCTCGTGAGAAGACCCAGTACTTC
CASSLAGDSREKTQYF
>TRBV28|-|14|TRBJ2-7|-
TGTGCCAGCCTAACGTCGGGAACAGTCTACGAGCAGTACTTC
CASLTSGTVYEQYF
>TRBV10-3|-|14|TRBJ1-1|TRBD1
TGTGCCATCAGTGAGTCCCACAGGGGGACTGAAGCTTTCTTT
CAISESHRGTEAFF
>TRBV28|-|11|TRBJ1-2|-
TGTGCCAGCAGTATTAGGGGCAGCTACACCTTC
CASSIRGSYTF
>TRBV5-8|-|14|TRBJ2-7|-
TGTGCCAGCAGCCTGAGGCTAGCGCCCTACGAGCAGTACTTC
CASSLRLAPYEQYF
>TRBV5-1|few|14|TRBJ1-6|-
TGCGCCAGCAGCTTCGCAGGGCCAAGTTCACCCCTCCACTTT
CASSFAGPSSPLHF
>TRBV7-3|-|12|TRBJ2-5|-
TGTGTCTTGTTCAGGGGGGAAGGGACCCAGTACTTC
CVLFRGEGTQYF
>TRBV3-1/TRBV3-2|-|13|TRBJ2-7|-
TGTGCCAGCGGTTGGCAGGGAACGTACGAGCAGTACTTC
CASGWQGTYEQYF
>TRBV5-1|-|16|TRBJ2-7|-
TGCGCCAGCAGCCGACTAGTGGCGGCGGGATTCGACGAGCAGTACTTC
CASSRLVAAGFDEQYF
>TRBV6-2/TRBV6-3|-|17|TRBJ2-7|TRBD2
TGTGCCAGCAGTACGACTAGCGGGAGAAGTGGGAGCTACGAGCAGTACTTC
CASSTTSGRSGSYEQYF
>TRBV5-1|-|14|TRBJ1-6|TRBD1
TGCGCCAGCAGCTTCTGGACAGGAGGGTCACCCCTCCACTTT
CASSFWTGGSPLHF
>TRBV28|-|16|TRBJ2-3|TRBD2
TGTGCCAGCATAGCGGGGCTCTCCCCCGTAGCAGATACGCAGTATTTT
CASIAGLSPVADTQYF
>TRBV5-5|-|15|TRBJ2-3|TRBD1
TGTGCCAGCAGCCGTCAACAGGGGGCGAAAGATACGCAGTATTTT
CASSRQQGAKDTQYF
>TRBV5-1|few|14|TRBJ1-3|TRBD1
TGCGCCAGCAGCCCCGGGACAGTTGGAAACACCATATATTTT
CASSPGTVGNTIYF
>TRBV6-5|-|14|TRBJ2-7|TRBD2
TGTGCCAGCAGAGTAGCGGGAGCCCTTAACGAGCAGTACTTC
CASRVAGALNEQYF
>TRBV19|-|15|TRBJ1-1|-
TGTGCCAGTAGTATGGGCAGGACACTGAACACTGAAGCTTTCTTT
CASSMGRTLNTEAFF
>TRBV6-2/TRBV6-3|-|15|TRBJ2-4|-
TGTGCCAGCAGTTATGACCAGGGGGGCGGAAACATTCAGTACTTC
CASSYDQGGGNIQYF
>TRBV27|-|13|TRBJ1-2|-
TGTGCCAGCAGCGCAAGTAGCCAGAGAAGCTACACCTTC
CASSASSQRSYTF
>TRBV28|-|15|TRBJ1-6|TRBD1
TGTGCCAGCAGTTCTCCCCTCGGACAGGCCTCACCCCTCCACTTT
CASSSPLGQASPLHF
>TRBV15|once|14|TRBJ2-1|-
TGTGCCACCAGCAGAGATCACAGCTTCGATGAGCAGTTCTTC
CATSRDHSFDEQFF
>TRBV28|-|13|TRBJ1-3|-
TGTGCCAGCAGTTTACGCTCTGGAAACACCATATATTTT
CASSLRSGNTIYF
>TRBV7-9|few|13|TRBJ1-2|-
TGTGCCAGCAGCTTAGCGGGGAGCTATGGCTACACCTTC
CASSLAGSYGYTF
>TRBV7-3|-|14|TRBJ2-1|TRBD2
TGTGCCAGCAGCCCGGGGGGGCCTTGGGATGAGCAGTTCTTC
CASSPGGPWDEQFF
>TRBV6-4|-|15|TRBJ2-1|TRBD2
TGTGCCAGCACCGGTAGCGGGGCTCAACAACATGAGCAGTTCTTC
CASTGSGAQQHEQFF
>TRBV6-4|-|17|TRBJ2-7|TRBD2
TGTGCCAGCAGTGCTTCAACTAGCGGGAGATCCTTCTACGAGCAGTACTTC
CASSASTSGRSFYEQYF
>TRBV19|once|14|TRBJ1-2|-
TGTGCCAGTAGTGCCGGTGGGGGGTACTATGGCTACACCTTC
CASSAGGGYYGYTF
>TRBV5-5|-|15|TRBJ1-5|-
TGTGCCAGCAGCTTGGAATGGGGGCCCGGGCAGCCCCAGCATTTT
CASSLEWGPGQPQHF
>TRBV29-1|-|12|TRBJ2-7|-
TGCAGCGTTGCCCAAGGAGGTTACGAGCAGTACTTC
CSVAQGGYEQYF
>TRBV9|-|17|TRBJ2-5|-
TGTGCCAGCAGCGTAGGGGGATTAAGTAGCGGTCAAGAGACCCAGTACTTC
CASSVGGLSSGQETQYF
>TRBV28|-|13|TRBJ2-1|-
TGTGCCAGCAGTTTATTAGTTCCAGGTGAGCAGTTCTTC
CASSLLVPGEQFF
>TRBV19|-|14|TRBJ2-1|TRBD2
TGTGCCACCTCTAGCCTAGCGGGAGTTAACGAGCAGTTCTTC
CATSSLAGVNEQFF
>TRBV9|-|13|TRBJ2-5|-
TGTGCCAGCAGCGAGAGCGGCCAAGAGACCCAGTACTTC
CASSESGQETQYF
>TRBV28|-|14|TRBJ1-2|-
TGTGCCAGCAGTTTTATTAGGGCAGGGTACGGCTACACCTTC
CASSFIRAGYGYTF